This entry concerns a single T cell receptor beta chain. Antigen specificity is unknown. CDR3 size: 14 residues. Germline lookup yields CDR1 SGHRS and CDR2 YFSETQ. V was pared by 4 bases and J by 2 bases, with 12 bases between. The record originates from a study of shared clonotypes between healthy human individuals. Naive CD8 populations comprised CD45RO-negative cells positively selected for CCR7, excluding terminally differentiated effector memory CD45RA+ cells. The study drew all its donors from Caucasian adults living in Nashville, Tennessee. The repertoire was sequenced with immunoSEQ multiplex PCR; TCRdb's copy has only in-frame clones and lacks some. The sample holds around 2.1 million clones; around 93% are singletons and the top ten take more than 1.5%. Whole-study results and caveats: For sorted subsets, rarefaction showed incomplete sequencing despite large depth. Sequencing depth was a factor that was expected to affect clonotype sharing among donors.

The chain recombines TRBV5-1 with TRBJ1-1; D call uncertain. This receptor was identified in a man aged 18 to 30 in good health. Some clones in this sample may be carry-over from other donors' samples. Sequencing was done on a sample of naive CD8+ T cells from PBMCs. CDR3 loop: CASSPTLSNTEAFF. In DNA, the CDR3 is TGCGCCAGCAGCCCGACTCTCTCCAACACTGAAGCTTTCTTT.